The entry that follows covers one T cell receptor beta chain sequence. This sample is part of a study of blood T cell repertoires in COVID-19. Whole-study context: The study drew acute and convalescent COVID-19 samples from the United States, Italy and Spain. From T cells, B-cell-depleted T cells, or PBMCs came the material, which was cDNA or gDNA.

There are 14 residues in the CDR3. In germline, CDR1 is SGHRS, CDR2 YFSETQ. V shed 3 bases and J shed 5 bases, with 15 bases lying between them. The method was immunoSEQ multiplex PCR; TCRdb's version includes in-frame clones alone and lacks a portion of them. The table lists about 29,000 clones, 70% to 90% of them singletons. This receptor was taken from a human donor in a cohort sampled during active COVID-19. The genes are TRBV5-1 and TRBJ2-7; D is perhaps TRBD2 (6 bases). The sample was peripheral blood. The CDR3 DNA reads TGCGCCAGCAGCTGGGGAGGAGGTAGCGACGAGCAGTACTTC. Encoded protein: CASSWGGGSDEQYF.